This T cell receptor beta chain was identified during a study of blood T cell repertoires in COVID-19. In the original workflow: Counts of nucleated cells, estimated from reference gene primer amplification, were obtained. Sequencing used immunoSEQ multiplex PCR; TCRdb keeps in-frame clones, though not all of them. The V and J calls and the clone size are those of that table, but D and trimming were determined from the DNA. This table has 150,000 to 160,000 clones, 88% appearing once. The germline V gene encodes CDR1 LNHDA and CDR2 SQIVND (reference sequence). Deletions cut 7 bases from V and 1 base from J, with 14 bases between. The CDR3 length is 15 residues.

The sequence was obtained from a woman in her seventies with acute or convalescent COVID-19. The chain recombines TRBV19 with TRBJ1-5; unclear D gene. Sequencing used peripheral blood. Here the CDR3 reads CASKTAGRSNQPQHF. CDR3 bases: TGTGCCAGTAAAACCGCAGGTCGGAGCAATCAGCCCCAGCATTTT.